Below, one TCR beta chain is given with its context. The data were obtained in a study of blood T cell repertoires in COVID-19. At the level of the study: COVID-19 samples, acute and convalescent, were from the United States, Italy and Spain.

The CDR3 is 18 residues long. Trimming took off 1 base at V and 3 bases at J, with 18 bases between the two ends. The germline V gene encodes CDR1 SGHVS and CDR2 FNYEAQ. Here immunoSEQ multiplex PCR was the method, and the copy in TCRdb shows in-frame clones only, minus some. The sample lists approximately 200,000 clones, 75% to 90% occurring once. What was sequenced was PBMCs or T cells enriched from blood (not recorded which). This chain connects TRBV7-6 to TRBJ2-2; perhaps TRBD2 as D (6 bases). This sequence originates from a man aged 35-49 years who had recovered from COVID-19. In nucleotides, the CDR3 is TGTGCCAGCAGCTTAGAGGCGGGGACCGATGAATACACCGGGGAGCTGTTTTTT. It codes for CASSLEAGTDEYTGELFF.